A single sample gave rise to the 21 T cell receptor beta chains below, sequenced in a study of blood T cells in healthy people across ages. Next came a second PCR, run for about 7 to 12 cycles, which used a sample-barcoded 5' primer along with a J-beta primer mix. TCRdb processed the 5' RACE reads anew with MiXCR; each CDR3 protein has one entry. Among about 1.8 million distinct CDR3 sequences listed, about 50% were seen once. Input material: blood. All receptors derive from a woman aged 40 to 50 in good health.

This clonotype was observed a few times. The CDR3: CASSSGLEKNIQYF. In nucleotides, the CDR3 is TGCGCCAGCAGCTCGGGACTGGAGAAGAACATTCAGTACTTC. This chain uses TRBV5-1 with TRBJ2-4; D possibly corresponds to TRBD2 (6 bases). V gave up 3 bases and J gave up 7 bases, with 14 bases separating them. Germline V gene data show CDR1 as SGHRS and CDR2 as YFSETQ. This CDR3 comprises 14 residues.

The chain recombines TRBV10-3 with TRBJ2-1; 7 bases match TRBD2. This CDR3 region has 11 residues. V lost 9 bases, J lost 9 bases, and 5 bases stayed unmatched. Germline V gene data show CDR1 as ENHRY and CDR2 as SYGVKD. This CDR3 is CAIRLAGEQFF. In DNA form, the CDR3 reads TGTGCCATAAGACTAGCTGGTGAGCAGTTCTTC.

The chain recombines TRBV5-1 with TRBJ2-1, with a weak D call TRBD1 (6 bases). Gene TRBJ2-7 matches the end of the DNA better, so the J call may be wrong. Germline V CDR1 and CDR2: SGHRS, YFSETQ. The CDR3 contains 13 residues. CDR3: CASSGGLYNEQYF. CDR3 nucleotide sequence: TGCGCCAGCAGCGGGGGCCTCTACAATGAGCAGTACTTC.

This clonotype was counted only a few times. This chain uses TRBV7-6 with TRBJ2-3, with unresolved D. Germline V gene sequence: CDR1 SGHVS, CDR2 FNYEAQ. V dropped 1 base and J dropped 0 bases, with 11 bases sitting between them. The CDR3 sequence is 16 residues long. CDR3: CASSLGSSTSTDTQYF. Here the CDR3 DNA reads TGTGCCAGCAGCTTAGGTTCCTCAACCAGCACAGATACGCAGTATTTT. The whole variable domain, filled in from reference TRBV7-6 and TRBJ2-3, reads GAGVSQSPRYKVTKRGQDVALRCDPISGHVSLYWYRQALGQGPEFLTYFNYEAQQDKSGLPNDRFSAERPEGSISTLTIQRTEQRDSAMYRCASSLGSSTSTDTQYFGPGTRLTVL.

This clonotype was observed a handful of times. This rearrangement joins TRBV7-2 to TRBJ2-7; D remains unclear. The CDR3 runs 14 residues. Germline V lookup: CDR1 SGHTA, CDR2 FQGNSA. V dropped 5 bases and J dropped 5 bases, with 16 bases sitting between them. In nucleotides, the CDR3 is TGTGCCAGCAGCCACCGACCCCTCCCGAACGAGCAGTACTTC. Translating it yields CASSHRPLPNEQYF.

The genes are TRBV5-1 and TRBJ1-1; TRBD1 matches at 7 bases. This CDR3 contains 13 residues. The junction had 7 bases not matched to a gene; V was cut back by 8 bases and J by 3 bases. Germline loops: CDR1 SGHRS, CDR2 YFSETQ. Here the CDR3 DNA reads TGCGCCAGTGGCAGGGGGGGCGACACTGAAGCTTTCTTT. Protein: CASGRGGDTEAFF. Drawing the rest from reference TRBV5-1 and TRBJ1-1, the complete variable domain is KAGVTQTPRYLIKTRGQQVTLSCSPISGHRSVSWYQQTPGQGLQFLFEYFSETQRNKGNFPGRFSGRQFSNSRSEMNVSTLELGDSALYLCASGRGGDTEAFFGQGTRLTVV.

This clonotype was seen a few times. V usage is TRBV6-5 and J usage is TRBJ2-3; 8 bases line up with TRBD2. V trimming: 7 bases; J trimming: 2 bases; junction bases outside the gene matches: 11. The germline V gene has CDR1 MNHEY and CDR2 SVGAGI. The CDR3 is 16 residues long. This CDR3 reads CASTYSAGGLTDTQYF. The CDR3 DNA is TGTGCCAGCACTTATTCGGCGGGGGGACTCACAGATACGCAGTATTTT.

The chain links TRBV24-1 to TRBJ2-3; possibly TRBD1 for D (6 bases). Trimming stripped 6 bases from V and 1 base from J, with 10 bases between. Germline CDR1 KGHDR, CDR2 SFDVKD. The CDR3 consists of 14 residues. DNA for the CDR3: TGTGCCACCAGTTGGGGGCCGGGCACAGATACGCAGTATTTT. It is translated as CATSWGPGTDTQYF.

The chain links TRBV29-1 to TRBJ2-7, with D tentatively TRBD1 (6 bases). Germline assignment: CDR1 SQVTM and CDR2 ANQGSEA. The CDR3 spans 12 residues. V gave up 6 bases and J gave up 2 bases, with 11 bases separating them. Here the CDR3 reads CSVRDITYEQYF. CDR3 bases: TGCAGCGTCCGGGACATTACCTACGAGCAGTACTTC.

The rearrangement links TRBV28 to TRBJ2-5; TRBD1 aligns across 9 bases. Losses at the gene ends were 5 bases for V and 3 bases for J; bases not matched to a gene: 25. Germline V lookup: CDR1 MDHEN, CDR2 SYDVKM. The CDR3 loop spans 21 amino acids. The CDR3 here is CASSHPRKIPYGTGYEETQYF. Here the CDR3 DNA reads TGTGCCAGCAGTCACCCCCGCAAGATACCTTACGGGACAGGGTATGAAGAGACCCAGTACTTC.

V and J are TRBV20-1 and TRBJ2-5; TRBD1 matches 7 bases. Trimming took 1 base from V and 5 from J; bases not matched to a gene: 10. In germline, CDR1 is DFQATT, CDR2 SNEGSKA (reference sequence). This CDR3 is built from 15 residues. CDR3 amino acids: CSARAPTGMLETQYF. Written as DNA, the CDR3 is TGCAGTGCTAGAGCCCCGACAGGGATGCTGGAGACCCAGTACTTC.

This clonotype has more than one count but fewer than ten. This chain links TRBV7-9 with TRBJ2-6; 7 bases align to TRBD1. CDR1 is SEHNR, CDR2 FQNEAQ, per germline (reference sequence). V trimming: 5 bases; J trimming: 0 bases; junction bases outside the gene matches: 16. This CDR3 has 20 residues. The CDR3 DNA is TGTGCCAGCAGCCCGACAAAATCCGGGACAGTCCGCTCTGGGGCCAACGTCCTGACTTTC. Encoded protein: CASSPTKSGTVRSGANVLTF.

The J gene is TRBJ1-2, the V gene TRBV9; 8 bases fit TRBD1. From germline, CDR1 is SGDLS and CDR2 YYNGEE. This CDR3 comprises 14 residues. Trimming removed 3 bases from V and 4 bases from J; junction bases left unmatched: 5. The CDR3, as DNA: TGTGCCAGCAGCGGTGCAGGGGGCGGCTATGGCTACACCTTC. This sequence encodes CASSGAGGGYGYTF.

J is TRBJ1-5 and V is TRBV20-1, with a tentative D call TRBD1 (5 bases). CDR1 is DFQATT and CDR2 is SNEGSKA in the germline V gene (reference sequence). This CDR3 is built from 17 residues. Trimming pared 0 bases from V and 6 bases from J, leaving 21 bases between. The DNA for the CDR3 is TGCAGTGCTAGAGATATTAGAAAGCCAGGGATTGCTCAGCCCCAGCATTTT. Translating it yields CSARDIRKPGIAQPQHF.

This clonotype was seen once. The chain recombines TRBV20-1 with TRBJ1-4; unclear D gene. Germline V lookup: CDR1 DFQATT, CDR2 SNEGSKA (reference sequence). The V and J ends lost 0 bases and 0 bases respectively, with 11 bases between them. CDR3 length equals 16 residues. The CDR3 nucleotides are TGCAGTGCTAGAGATATGCGAGGCGCAACTAATGAAAAACTGTTTTTT. Its translation: CSARDMRGATNEKLFF.

In its sample, this clonotype was seen a few times. This sequence joins TRBV6-2 or TRBV6-3 and TRBJ2-3; D is unclear. The CDR3 contains 15 residues. Germline CDR1 reads MNHEY; CDR2 reads SVGEGT. V lost 5 bases and J lost 0, with 12 bases in between. The CDR3 spells CASSDGPTSTDTQYF. DNA for the CDR3: TGTGCCAGCAGTGACGGGCCGACTAGCACAGATACGCAGTATTTT.

This clonotype was detected a few times. The gene calls are TRBV9 and TRBJ2-3, with TRBD2 as a possible D gene (6 bases). This CDR3 region has 16 residues. Trimming stripped 3 bases from V and 3 bases from J, with 17 bases between. Germline V gives CDR1 SGDLS, CDR2 YYNGEE. The CDR3 is CASSDKGGGVTDTQYF. The CDR3 coding sequence is TGTGCCAGCAGCGACAAAGGAGGAGGGGTGACAGATACGCAGTATTTT.

This clonotype was detected a few times. The J gene is TRBJ2-3, the V gene TRBV7-9, with D perhaps matching TRBD1 (5 bases). Germline loops: CDR1 SEHNR, CDR2 FQNEAQ (reference sequence). This CDR3 is built from 16 residues. Deletions cut 0 bases from V and 4 bases from J, with 14 bases between. The CDR3 DNA follows: TGTGCCAGCAGCTTAGCGGTCGACAGTACGTCAGATACGCAGTATTTT. Translating gives CASSLAVDSTSDTQYF. Drawing the rest from reference TRBV7-9 and TRBJ2-3, the complete variable domain is DTGVSQNPRHKITKRGQNVTFRCDPISEHNRLYWYRQTLGQGPEFLTYFQNEAQLEKSRLLSDRFSAERPKGSFSTLEIQRTEQGDSAMYLCASSLAVDSTSDTQYFGPGTRLTVL.

This chain links TRBV2 with TRBJ2-4, with D unclear. The closer fit of TRBJ2-7 to the DNA end suggests the J call may be wrong. CDR1 is SNHLY and CDR2 is FYNNEI in the germline V gene. The CDR3 is made up of 11 amino acids. CDR3 coding DNA: TGTGCCAGCACAGCTACTTACGAGCAGTACTTC. This codes for CASTATYEQYF.

The J gene is TRBJ2-3, the V gene TRBV20-1; 8 nucleotides align to TRBD2. After removal of 0 bases from V and 2 bases from J, the junction contained 4 bases not matched to a gene. The CDR3 runs to 15 residues. Per the germline V gene, CDR1 is DFQATT and CDR2 is SNEGSKA (reference sequence). The CDR3 spells CSARDPGGDTDTQYF. CDR3 sequence (DNA): TGCAGTGCTAGAGACCCCGGGGGGGACACAGATACGCAGTATTTT.

The chain uses TRBV6-5 and TRBJ2-7; 7 nucleotides agree with TRBD1. Trimming cost V 5 bases and J 6 bases; bases outside gene matches: 13. The CDR3 totals 15 residues. Germline lookup yields CDR1 MNHEY and CDR2 SVGAGI. CDR3 nucleotides: TGTGCCAGCAGTCTGAGACCGGGACAGATGACCGAGCAGTACTTC. Amino acids: CASSLRPGQMTEQYF.